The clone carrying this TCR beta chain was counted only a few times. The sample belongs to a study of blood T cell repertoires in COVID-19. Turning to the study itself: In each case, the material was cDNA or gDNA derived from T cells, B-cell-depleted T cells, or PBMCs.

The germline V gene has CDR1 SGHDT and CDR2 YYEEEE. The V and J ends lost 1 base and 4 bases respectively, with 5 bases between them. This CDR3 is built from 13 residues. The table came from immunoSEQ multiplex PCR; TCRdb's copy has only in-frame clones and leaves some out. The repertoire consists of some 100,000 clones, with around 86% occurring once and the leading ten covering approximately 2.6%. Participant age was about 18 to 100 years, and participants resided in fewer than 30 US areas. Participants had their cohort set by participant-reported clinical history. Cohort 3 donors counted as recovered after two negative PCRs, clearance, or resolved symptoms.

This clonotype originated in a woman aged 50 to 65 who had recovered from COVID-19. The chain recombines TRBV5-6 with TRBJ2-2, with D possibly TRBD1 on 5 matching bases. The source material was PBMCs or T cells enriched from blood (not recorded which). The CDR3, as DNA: TGTGCCAGCAGCTTGCAGGGCACCGGGGAGCTGTTTTTT. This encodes CASSLQGTGELFF.